The clone carrying this T cell receptor (beta chain) was seen only once. The antigen remains undetermined. The data derive from a study of cytomegalovirus exposure and HLA in healthy donors. General study points: A likely sequencing artifact accounted for one observed cluster of highly shared sequence variants.

PCR involved 60 Vbeta and 13 Jbeta primers. Measured with immunoSEQ multiplex PCR; TCRdb has only the in-frame clones, and not every one. The sample holds about 120,000 clones; 55% to 75% are singletons and the top ten take over 1.5%. Trimming took 6 bases from V and 0 from J, leaving 9 bases between them. Germline CDR1 MNHEY, CDR2 SVGAGI. The CDR3 contains 13 residues. Sequenced input: PBMCs. This clonotype originated in a man younger than 45 in good health and CMV-seropositive. The V gene is TRBV6-5, the J gene TRBJ2-7; D gene uncertain. The DNA for the CDR3 is TGTGCCAGCAGGACTCCCAACTCCTACGAGCAGTACTTC. It specifies CASRTPNSYEQYF.